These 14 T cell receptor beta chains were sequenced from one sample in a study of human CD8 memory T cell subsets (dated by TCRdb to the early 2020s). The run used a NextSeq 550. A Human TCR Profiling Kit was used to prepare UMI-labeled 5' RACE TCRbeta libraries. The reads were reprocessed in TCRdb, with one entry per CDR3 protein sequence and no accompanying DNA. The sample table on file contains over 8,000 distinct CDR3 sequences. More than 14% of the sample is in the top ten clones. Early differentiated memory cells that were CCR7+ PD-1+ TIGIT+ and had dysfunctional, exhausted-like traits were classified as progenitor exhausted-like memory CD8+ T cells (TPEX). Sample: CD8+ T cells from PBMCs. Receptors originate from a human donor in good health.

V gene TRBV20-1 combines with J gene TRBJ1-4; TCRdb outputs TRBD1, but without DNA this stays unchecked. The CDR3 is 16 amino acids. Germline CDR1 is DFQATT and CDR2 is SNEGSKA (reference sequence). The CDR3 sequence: CSARDHRQGSPEKLFF.

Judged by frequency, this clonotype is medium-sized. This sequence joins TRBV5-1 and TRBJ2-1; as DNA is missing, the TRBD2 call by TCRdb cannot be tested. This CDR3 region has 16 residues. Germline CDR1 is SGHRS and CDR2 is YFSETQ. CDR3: CASSYAEAGGPNEQFF.

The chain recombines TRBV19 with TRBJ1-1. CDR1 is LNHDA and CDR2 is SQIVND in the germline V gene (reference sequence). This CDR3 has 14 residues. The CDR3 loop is CASTLTASNTEAFF.

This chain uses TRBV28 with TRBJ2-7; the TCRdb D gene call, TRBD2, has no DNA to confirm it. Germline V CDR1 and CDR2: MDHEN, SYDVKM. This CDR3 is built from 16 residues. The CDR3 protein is CASSPTSGKDSYEQYF. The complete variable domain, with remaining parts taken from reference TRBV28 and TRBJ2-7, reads DVKVTQSSRYLVKRTGEKVFLECVQDMDHENMFWYRQDPGLGLRLIYFSYDVKMKEKGDIPEGYSVSREKKERFSLILESASTNQTSMYLCASSPTSGKDSYEQYFGPGTRLTVT.

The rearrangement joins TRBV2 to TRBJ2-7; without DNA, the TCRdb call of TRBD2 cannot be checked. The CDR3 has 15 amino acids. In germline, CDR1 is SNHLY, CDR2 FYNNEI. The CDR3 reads CASSKGLPSSYEQYF.

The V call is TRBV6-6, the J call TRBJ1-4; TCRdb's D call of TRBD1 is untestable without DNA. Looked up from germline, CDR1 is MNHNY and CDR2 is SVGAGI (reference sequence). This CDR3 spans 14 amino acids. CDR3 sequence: CASSLDGELEKLFF.

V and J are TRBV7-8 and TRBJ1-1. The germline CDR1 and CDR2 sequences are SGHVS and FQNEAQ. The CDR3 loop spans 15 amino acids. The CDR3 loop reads CASSLEAQMNTEAFF.

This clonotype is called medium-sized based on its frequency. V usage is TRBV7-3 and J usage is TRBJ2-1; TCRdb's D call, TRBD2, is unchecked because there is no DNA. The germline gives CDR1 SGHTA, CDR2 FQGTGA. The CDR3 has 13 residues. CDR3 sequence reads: CASSPTSDAEQFF.

The CDR3 protein is CSVALNTEAFF. The gene calls are TRBV29-1 and TRBJ1-1. Germline V gives CDR1 SQVTM, CDR2 ANQGSEA. The CDR3 is 11 amino acids.

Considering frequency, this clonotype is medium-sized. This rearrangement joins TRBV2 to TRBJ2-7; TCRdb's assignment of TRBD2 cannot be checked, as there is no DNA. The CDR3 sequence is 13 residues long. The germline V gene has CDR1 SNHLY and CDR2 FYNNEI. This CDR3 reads CATGGRDLYEQYF.

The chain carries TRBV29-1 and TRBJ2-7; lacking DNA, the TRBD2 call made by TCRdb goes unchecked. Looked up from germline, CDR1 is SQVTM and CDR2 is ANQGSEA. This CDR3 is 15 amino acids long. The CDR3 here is CSVEDQAGGLYEQYF.

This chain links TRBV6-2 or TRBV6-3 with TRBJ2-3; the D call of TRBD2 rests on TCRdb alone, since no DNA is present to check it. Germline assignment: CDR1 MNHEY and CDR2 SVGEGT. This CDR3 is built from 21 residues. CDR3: CASSYSDLLAGPMLGADTQYF.

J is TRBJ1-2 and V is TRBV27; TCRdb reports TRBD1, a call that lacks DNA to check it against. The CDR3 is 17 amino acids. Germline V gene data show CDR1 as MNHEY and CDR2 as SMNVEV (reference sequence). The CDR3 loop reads CASSLSYLGQGVDGYTF.

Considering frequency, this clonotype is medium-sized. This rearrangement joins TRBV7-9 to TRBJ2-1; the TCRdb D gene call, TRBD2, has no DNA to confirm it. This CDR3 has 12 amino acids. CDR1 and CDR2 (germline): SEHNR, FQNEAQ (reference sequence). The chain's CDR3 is CASSLAGSEQFF.